The 17 T cell receptor beta chains in this list originate from one sample, sequenced in a study of blood T cell repertoires in COVID-19 (TCRdb year 2020). The library was made by the immunoSEQ multiplex PCR assay. The immuneACCESS repertoire file appears here via TCRdb, limited to in-frame rearrangements. These files lack a portion of the clones; in checked studies, under half of the deficit traces to unresolved V genes, and the cause of the others is not known. For this sample the table gives tens of thousands of clones, of which roughly 83% were detected only once. Around 50% of the sample is taken by the ten largest. Input material: peripheral blood. Receptors originate from a man aged 65 to 85 with acute or convalescent COVID-19.

V is TRBV6-5 and J is TRBJ1-1; D unresolved. The germline gives CDR1 MNHEY, CDR2 SVGAGI. This CDR3 is built from 13 residues. V shed 7 bases and J shed 3 bases, with 12 bases lying between them. The CDR3, as DNA: TGTGCCAGCAAACACATCCGGGACACTGAAGCTTTCTTT. Its translation: CASKHIRDTEAFF.

The V gene is TRBV11-2, the J gene TRBJ2-2, with D maybe TRBD1 (6 bases). Germline CDR1 and CDR2: SGHAT and FQNNGV. The CDR3 is 14 residues long. Trimming removed 5 bases from V and 1 base from J, with 8 bases in between. The CDR3 DNA follows: TGTGCCAGCAGCGGACAGCTGAACACCGGGGAGCTGTTTTTT. Translation: CASSGQLNTGELFF.

The rearrangement joins TRBV19 to TRBJ1-5, with D uncertain. The germline V and J ends were trimmed by 8 bases and 4 bases, with 12 bases remaining between them. The CDR3 sequence is 13 residues long. Looked up from germline, CDR1 is LNHDA and CDR2 is SQIVND (reference sequence). CDR3: CASGWARNQPQHF. CDR3 bases: TGTGCCAGTGGCTGGGCGCGTAATCAGCCCCAGCATTTT.

V usage is TRBV5-6 and J usage is TRBJ2-2; 14 nucleotides agree with TRBD2. Germline V gene lookup returns CDR1 SGHDT and CDR2 YYEEEE. The CDR3 has 17 residues. V was pared by 3 bases and J by 5 bases, with 6 bases of the junction left unmatched. The CDR3 DNA reads TGTGCCAGCAGCTCGGGACTAGCGGGAGAACCTACCGGGGAGCTGTTTTTT. Translated, it gives CASSSGLAGEPTGELFF. The variable domain in full, completed from reference TRBV5-6 and TRBJ2-2, reads DAGVTQSPTHLIKTRGQQVTLRCSPKSGHDTVSWYQQALGQGPQFIFQYYEEEERQRGNFPDRFSGHQFPNYSSELNVNALLLGDSALYLCASSSGLAGEPTGELFFGEGSRLTVL.

This clone turned up a few times. The chain employs TRBV11-3 and TRBJ1-2; D remains ambiguous. This CDR3 region has 13 residues. V was cut by 3 bases and J by 8 bases, with 13 bases left in between. Looked up from germline, CDR1 is SGHNT and CDR2 is YENEEA. CDR3 sequence: CASSFTGGGGYTF. CDR3 bases: TGTGCCAGCAGCTTTACGGGAGGAGGAGGCTACACCTTC.

This chain uses TRBV3-1 (or the pseudogene TRBV3-2) with TRBJ2-1; a possible D gene is TRBD2 (6 bases). Germline V CDR1 and CDR2: LGHDT, YNNKEL (reference sequence). The CDR3 contains 14 residues. V shed 4 bases and J shed 5 bases, with 12 bases lying between them. The CDR3 nucleotides read TGTGCCAGCAGCCCGCTCCCGGGGGACAATGAGCAGTTCTTC. This encodes CASSPLPGDNEQFF.

The chain uses TRBV10-2 and TRBJ1-3; D is undetermined. V was pared by 4 bases and J by 0 bases, with 19 bases between. The CDR3 length is 18 residues. Germline CDR1 and CDR2: WSHSY and SAAADI. The CDR3 DNA sequence: TGCGCCAGCAGTGGGAGGGAAGGGAACCTTTTCTCTGGAAACACCATATATTTT. This codes for CASSGREGNLFSGNTIYF.

The V and J genes are TRBV12-3 or TRBV12-4 and TRBJ2-1; D gene unclear. This CDR3 is built from 11 residues. Trimming removed 4 bases from V and 5 bases from J, with 3 bases in between. The CDR3 bases are TGTGCCAGCAGTTCCGACAATGAGCAGTTCTTC. Translating gives CASSSDNEQFF.

J is TRBJ1-1 and V is TRBV6-6, with 10 bases lining up with TRBD1. V shed 6 bases and J 6 bases; nucleotides not matched to a gene: 10. Germline assignment: CDR1 MNHNY and CDR2 SVGAGI (reference sequence). The CDR3 has 15 amino acids. CDR3 protein: CASREPGTGVAEAFF. The CDR3 region has the DNA TGTGCCAGCAGAGAGCCCGGGACAGGGGTCGCTGAAGCTTTCTTT.

The chain combines TRBV3-1 (or the pseudogene TRBV3-2) with TRBJ1-6; D is uncertain. Germline V gene data show CDR1 as LGHDT and CDR2 as YNNKEL (reference sequence). Trimming stripped 0 bases from V and 8 bases from J, with 5 bases between. This CDR3 spans 13 amino acids. This chain's CDR3 is CASSQDRDSPLHF. CDR3 nucleotides: TGTGCCAGCAGCCAAGATCGGGATTCACCCCTCCACTTT.

This clone was seen only once. The genes are TRBV12-3 or TRBV12-4 and TRBJ1-2; maybe TRBD1 (5 bases). V was pared by 1 base and J by 8 bases, with 11 bases between. This CDR3 has 13 residues. CDR3 sequence (DNA): TGTGCCAGCAGTTTAGGGCCCCAGGGCGGCTACACCTTC. This translates into CASSLGPQGGYTF.

The V gene is TRBV5-1, the J gene TRBJ2-7; the D gene is possibly TRBD1 (6 bases). The CDR3 sequence is 15 residues long. Germline assignment: CDR1 SGHRS and CDR2 YFSETQ. The ends were cut back, 0 bases at V and 2 bases at J, with 12 bases in the middle. As DNA, the CDR3 is TGCGCCAGCAGCTTGGTAGGGGGAGCCACCTACGAGCAGTACTTC. Translated: CASSLVGGATYEQYF.

The chain couples TRBV15 to TRBJ1-5; D unresolved. Germline-derived CDR1 and CDR2 are LNHNV and YYDKDF (reference sequence). The ends were cut back, 0 bases at V and 10 bases at J, with 10 bases in the middle. CDR3 length: 13 residues. Here the CDR3 reads CATSREGSGPQHF. CDR3 DNA: TGTGCCACCAGCAGAGAGGGTAGCGGACCCCAGCATTTT.

The J gene is TRBJ1-6, the V gene TRBV6-5; D not resolved. V shed 4 bases and J shed 7 bases, with 11 bases lying between them. The CDR3 totals 14 residues. Germline CDR1 is MNHEY and CDR2 is SVGAGI. The CDR3 here is CASSWREENSPLHF. CDR3 DNA sequence: TGTGCCAGCAGTTGGCGGGAAGAAAATTCACCCCTCCACTTT.

The chain carries TRBV24-1 and TRBJ2-1; unclear D gene. The V end was cut by 3 bases, the J end by 3 bases, with 5 bases between. There are 13 residues in the CDR3. Germline V gives CDR1 KGHDR, CDR2 SFDVKD. The CDR3 DNA is TGTGCCACCAGTGATCCATTCTACAATGAGCAGTTCTTC. It specifies CATSDPFYNEQFF.

The genes are TRBV7-6 and TRBJ2-2; D is possibly TRBD2 (5 bases). With 6 bases removed from V and 6 bases from J, the gap between germline ends came to 11 bases. CDR3 size: 13 residues. From germline, CDR1 is SGHVS and CDR2 FNYEAQ. For the CDR3, the DNA is TGTGCCAGCAGGCCTTCCGGGGCCGGGGAGCTGTTTTTT. It codes for CASRPSGAGELFF.

This clone was seen only once. This chain links TRBV3-1 (or the pseudogene TRBV3-2) with TRBJ1-6, with D perhaps matching TRBD1 (6 bases). Trimming cost V 0 bases and J 10 bases, with 7 bases left between them. The CDR3 has 13 residues. CDR1 is LGHDT, CDR2 YNNKEL, per germline (reference sequence). The CDR3 region is CASSQDQGSPLHF. In DNA form, the CDR3 reads TGTGCCAGCAGCCAAGATCAGGGGTCACCCCTCCACTTT.